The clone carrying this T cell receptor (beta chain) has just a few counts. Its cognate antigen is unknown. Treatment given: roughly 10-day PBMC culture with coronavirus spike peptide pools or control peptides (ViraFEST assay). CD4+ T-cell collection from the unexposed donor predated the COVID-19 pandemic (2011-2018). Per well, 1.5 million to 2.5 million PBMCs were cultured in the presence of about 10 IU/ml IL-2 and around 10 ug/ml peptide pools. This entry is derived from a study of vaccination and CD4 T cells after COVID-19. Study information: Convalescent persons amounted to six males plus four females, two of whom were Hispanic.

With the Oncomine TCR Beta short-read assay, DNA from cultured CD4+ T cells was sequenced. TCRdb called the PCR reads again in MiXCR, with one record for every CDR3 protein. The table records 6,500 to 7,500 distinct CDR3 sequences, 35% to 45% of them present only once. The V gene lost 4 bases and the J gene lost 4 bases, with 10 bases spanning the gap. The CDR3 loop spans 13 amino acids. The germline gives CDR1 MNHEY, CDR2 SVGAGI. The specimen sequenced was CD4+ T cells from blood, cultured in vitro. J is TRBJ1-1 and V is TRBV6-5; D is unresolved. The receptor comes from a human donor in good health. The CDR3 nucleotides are TGTGCCAGCAGTTCGGGTACCATCACTGAAGCTTTCTTT. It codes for CASSSGTITEAFF.